This entry concerns a single TCR beta chain. The antigen is undetermined. This sample is drawn from a study of T cell repertoires in cytomegalovirus infection. Across the study: Based on public TCR beta signatures, there were indications of CMV infection and of a matching HLA type.

Looked up from germline, CDR1 is MNHEY and CDR2 is SVGEGT. CDR3 length: 16 amino acids. V was shortened by 6 bases and J by 3 bases, with 18 bases between the two germline ends. TCRdb passed the reads through MiXCR, listing each CDR3 protein once. The table lists approximately 50,000 distinct CDR3 sequences, around 20% of them singletons. The study, taken as a whole, reports: In two of eight donors, the top clonotype was HLA-C-restricted CMV-specific.

V and J are TRBV6-2 or TRBV6-3 and TRBJ2-1, with D tentatively TRBD1 (6 bases). Sequenced here: CD8+ T cells from cultured PBMCs, sampled from culture after CMV antigen stimulation. The source of this sequence is a human donor in good health (CMV status not recorded). Some clones in this sample may be carry-over from other donors' samples. The chain's CDR3 is CASREPQGFYYNEQFF. In DNA, the CDR3 is TGTGCCAGCAGAGAACCACAGGGTTTTTACTACAATGAGCAGTTCTTC.